These 21 T cell receptor beta chains were all obtained from the same sample, sequenced in a study of blood T cell repertoires in COVID-19. Measured with immunoSEQ multiplex PCR; TCRdb has only the in-frame clones, and not every one. The top ten hold 14% of the sample, which has over 50,000 clones, around 87% seen once. The sequencing input was peripheral blood. The receptor source for this set is a human donor in a cohort sampled during active COVID-19.

The chain has TRBV5-1 and TRBJ2-7; a weak D match, TRBD1 (6 bases). The CDR3 totals 16 residues. The V and J ends lost 4 bases and 3 bases respectively, with 20 bases between them. Germline V lookup: CDR1 SGHRS, CDR2 YFSETQ. The CDR3 DNA follows: TGCGCCAGCAGCCTGGGGGTGGGGACACGATTCTACGAGCAGTACTTC. Amino acids: CASSLGVGTRFYEQYF.

The chain recombines TRBV12-5 with TRBJ2-1; tentative D call: TRBD2 (5 bases). Trimming stripped 4 bases from V and 1 base from J, with 17 bases between. The CDR3 sequence is 17 residues long. Germline CDR1 and CDR2: LGHNT and FRNRAP. The DNA of the CDR3 is TGTGCTAGTGGTTCGACTACACTTAGCAGTTCCTACAATGAGCAGTTCTTC. It encodes CASGSTTLSSSYNEQFF.

The chain recombines TRBV28 with TRBJ1-2, with D perhaps matching TRBD1 (5 bases). V was clipped by 3 bases and J by 8 bases, with 13 bases between them. Looked up from germline, CDR1 is MDHEN and CDR2 is SYDVKM. This CDR3 spans 13 amino acids. DNA for the CDR3: TGTGCCAGCAGTTTGGGGCCTCCTCGGGGCTACACCTTC. This codes for CASSLGPPRGYTF.

J is TRBJ2-2 and V is TRBV30; 11 positions agree with TRBD2. This CDR3 has 16 residues. Per germline, CDR1 GTSNPN and CDR2 SVGIG (reference sequence). Trimming took 2 bases from V and 1 from J; bases not matched to a gene: 3. The CDR3 region has the DNA TGTGCCTGGAGTATGGGACTAGCGGTGAACACCGGGGAGCTGTTTTTT. This codes for CAWSMGLAVNTGELFF.

The chain carries TRBV7-8 and TRBJ2-3, with D possibly being TRBD1 (6 bases). The CDR3 totals 17 residues. Trimming took 5 bases from V and 0 from J, leaving 18 bases between them. CDR1 is SGHVS, CDR2 FQNEAQ, per germline. CDR3 in amino acids: CASSPRRTARSTDTQYF. CDR3 sequence (DNA): TGTGCCAGCAGCCCCAGGAGGACAGCAAGAAGCACAGATACGCAGTATTTT.

CDR3 region: CASSPSGGGETQYF. CDR3 DNA sequence: TGTGCCAGCAGCCCTAGCGGAGGAGGAGAGACCCAGTACTTC. The chain joins TRBV7-3 to TRBJ2-5, with 7 bases identical to TRBD2. With 5 bases clipped from V and 4 bases from J, the junction kept 7 bases outside the gene matches. The CDR3 loop spans 14 amino acids. From germline, CDR1 is SGHTA and CDR2 FQGTGA.

This chain joins TRBV6-5 and TRBJ1-1, with a possible D match to TRBD1 (5 bases). The CDR3 runs to 13 residues. Germline CDR1 is MNHEY and CDR2 is SVGAGI. V dropped 10 bases and J dropped 1 base, with 13 bases sitting between them. The CDR3 spells CATGGRTNTEAFF. CDR3 sequence (DNA): TGTGCCACCGGGGGACGGACGAACACTGAAGCTTTCTTT.

The chain employs TRBV18 and TRBJ2-2; a weak D match, TRBD1 (5 bases). Germline loops: CDR1 KGHSH, CDR2 LQKENI. V lost 2 bases and J 4 bases, leaving 8 bases between the germline ends. The CDR3 runs 14 residues. The CDR3: CASSPVQVTGELFF. Written as DNA, the CDR3 is TGTGCCAGCTCACCAGTACAGGTCACCGGGGAGCTGTTTTTT.

V usage is TRBV7-6 and J usage is TRBJ1-3; TRBD1 might be the D (6 bases). Germline V CDR1 and CDR2: SGHVS, FNYEAQ. Trimming pared 5 bases from V and 0 bases from J, leaving 20 bases between. This CDR3 has 18 amino acids. As DNA, the CDR3 is TGTGCCAGCAGCCCCAGACCTCCACAGGGAAACTCTGGAAACACCATATATTTT. This translates into CASSPRPPQGNSGNTIYF.

This chain uses TRBV27 with TRBJ2-1, with D unresolved. V lost 3 bases to trimming and J lost 6 bases, with 9 bases between them. This CDR3 has 13 residues. CDR1 is MNHEY, CDR2 SMNVEV, per germline (reference sequence). Written as DNA, the CDR3 is TGTGCCAGCAGTTTGCAGCGCCTCAATGAGCAGTTCTTC. It codes for CASSLQRLNEQFF.

The chain uses TRBV7-2 and TRBJ2-1, with 9 positions matching TRBD2. CDR1 is SGHTA, CDR2 FQGNSA, per germline. The trim removed 1 base at V and 6 bases at J, leaving 4 bases unmatched. This CDR3 spans 15 amino acids. The CDR3 DNA reads TGTGCCAGCAGCTTAGGGGGCGGGAGGGCCAATGAGCAGTTCTTC. Protein: CASSLGGGRANEQFF. Complete variable domain (other parts from reference TRBV7-2 and TRBJ2-1): GAGVSQSPSNKVTEKGKDVELRCDPISGHTALYWYRQSLGQGLEFLIYFQGNSAPDKSGLPSDRFSAERTGGSVSTLTIQRTQQEDSAVYLCASSLGGGRANEQFFGPGTRLTVL.

The chain uses TRBV6-5 and TRBJ2-1; 8 bases are a match to TRBD2. Germline V gene lookup returns CDR1 MNHEY and CDR2 SVGAGI. The CDR3 spans 15 residues. V gave up 6 bases and J gave up 7 bases; unmatched junction bases: 11. CDR3 in amino acids: CASSPGGSGINEQFF. CDR3 sequence (DNA): TGTGCCAGCAGCCCAGGCGGTAGCGGGATTAATGAGCAGTTCTTC.

The chain links TRBV6-5 to TRBJ1-2, with D possibly TRBD1 on 5 matching bases. Between the trimmed V and J ends, which lost 0 bases and 3 bases, there was a span of 11 bases. The CDR3 is 15 amino acids. Germline CDR1 MNHEY, CDR2 SVGAGI. The CDR3 DNA reads as TGTGCCAGCAGTTACTCGAGATGGGGGGACTATGGCTACACCTTC. Amino acids: CASSYSRWGDYGYTF.

The chain links TRBV3-1 (or the pseudogene TRBV3-2) to TRBJ1-4; 8 positions agree with TRBD1. Germline V CDR1 and CDR2: LGHDT, YNNKEL (reference sequence). The CDR3 is 14 residues long. Trimming at V came to 3 bases and at J to 6 bases, leaving 3 bases not matched to a gene. The DNA for the CDR3 is TGTGCCAGCAGCCAGGACAGGGAGGATGAAAAACTGTTTTTT. It translates to CASSQDREDEKLFF.

CDR3 DNA sequence: TGTGCCAGCAGCGTAGAGGCGGGCAGCGGGCCCCAGCATTTT. Its translation is CASSVEAGSGPQHF. The V and J genes are TRBV9 and TRBJ1-5, with D hard to call. Germline assignment: CDR1 SGDLS and CDR2 YYNGEE. The V and J ends lost 0 bases and 9 bases respectively, with 13 bases between them. The CDR3 sequence is 14 residues long.

This clone was observed once. The chain combines TRBV12-3 or TRBV12-4 with TRBJ2-7; D might be TRBD1 (5 bases). Trimming cost V 1 base and J 3 bases, with 7 bases left between them. CDR3 length equals 13 residues. CDR3 nucleotides: TGTGCCAGCAGTTTAGACAGGAACTACGAGCAGTACTTC. Its translation is CASSLDRNYEQYF.

The chain carries TRBV5-8 and TRBJ2-5, with a tentative D call TRBD2 (5 bases). The CDR3 contains 13 residues. The germline V gene has CDR1 SGHTS and CDR2 YDEGEE. V was clipped by 4 bases and J by 3 bases, with 10 bases between them. The CDR3 DNA reads TGTGCCAGCAGCAGGTGGGGAGAAGAGACCCAGTACTTC. Its protein product is CASSRWGEETQYF.

CDR3 in amino acids: CASSDSFSTSGRLDEQFF. The DNA of the CDR3 is TGTGCCAGCAGTGACTCGTTTTCGACTAGCGGGAGACTGGATGAGCAGTTCTTC. V and J are TRBV6-4 and TRBJ2-1, with 12 bases matching TRBD2. The CDR3 is 18 residues long. Germline V CDR1 and CDR2: MRHNA, SNTAGT. Trimming took 0 bases from V and 8 from J; bases not matched to a gene: 11.

The chain carries TRBV19 and TRBJ1-4; D call uncertain. V was clipped by 3 bases and J by 5 bases, with 4 bases between them. In germline, CDR1 is LNHDA, CDR2 SQIVND (reference sequence). CDR3 length equals 12 residues. DNA for the CDR3: TGTGCCAGTAGTATCCGGAATGAAAAACTGTTTTTT. The encoded protein is CASSIRNEKLFF.

The chain combines TRBV14 with TRBJ1-1; no definite D call. V was clipped by 6 bases and J by 0 bases, with 8 bases between them. CDR3 length: 13 amino acids. Germline V gene lookup returns CDR1 SGHDN and CDR2 FVKESK. The DNA for the CDR3 is TGTGCCAGCAGGGCAGGATTGAACACTGAAGCTTTCTTT. Protein product: CASRAGLNTEAFF.

The gene calls are TRBV6-5 and TRBJ1-2; the match to TRBD1 covers 8 bases. CDR3 length: 13 residues. With V trimmed by 6 bases and J by 8 bases, 8 bases remained unmatched. The germline V gene encodes CDR1 MNHEY and CDR2 SVGAGI. The chain's CDR3 is CASRPTGVGGYTF. CDR3 bases: TGTGCCAGCAGACCGACAGGGGTCGGCGGCTACACCTTC.